This is a list of T cell receptor beta chains from one sample in a study of cytotoxic CD8 clonotypes in ibrutinib-treated CLL. The data were produced by immunoSEQ multiplex PCR, yet TCRdb's version contains in-frame clones alone and is incomplete. Here the sample spans more than 70,000 clones, around 75% being singletons. The sample consisted of PBMCs, taken after 12 months of ibrutinib treatment. The receptors derive from a human donor with chronic lymphocytic leukemia. The CDR3 runs from the conserved cysteine through the conserved F or W. D genes are given only for firm matches. Clone size is shown for a subset of rows, as once, few, many or a class of expanded clone.

V	size	J	D	DNA	CDR3
TRBV11-3	once	TRBJ2-3	TRBD1	TGTGCCAGCAGCGCCGGACAGGGACGGGGCACAGATACGCAGTATTTT	CASSAGQGRGTDTQYF
TRBV11-1	few	TRBJ2-1	.	TGTGCCAGCAGCTCGGCGTTCGGCGAGCAGTTCTTC	CASSSAFGEQFF
TRBV2	.	TRBJ2-1	.	TGTGCCAGCAGTGTGGGGACCCCCGCCTACAATGAGCAGTTCTTC	CASSVGTPAYNEQFF
TRBV7-2	once	TRBJ2-3	.	TGTGCCAGCAGCTCCCGATACGGGAGCACAGATACGCAGTATTTT	CASSSRYGSTDTQYF
TRBV29-1	.	TRBJ2-1	TRBD2	TGCAGCGTGGATACTAGCGGGGGGGGCAATGAGCAGTTCTTC	CSVDTSGGGNEQFF
TRBV11-3	few	TRBJ2-6	.	TGTGCCAGCACGATCTCTGGGGCCAACGTCCTGACTTTC	CASTISGANVLTF
TRBV18	.	TRBJ2-5	TRBD2	TGTGCCAGCTCCCCCGGACTAGCGGAAGAGACCCAGTACTTC	CASSPGLAEETQYF
TRBV21-1	many	TRBJ2-7	.	TGTGCCAGCAGCTCCACCTTGGGACAGGCAGGCTACGAGCAGTACTTC	CASSSTLGQAGYEQYF
TRBV19	.	TRBJ1-4	TRBD1	TGTGCCACCCGGACAGGGGCTGAAAAACTGTTTTTT	CATRTGAEKLFF
TRBV11-3	.	TRBJ2-3	TRBD2	TGTGCCAGCAGCCCCCGGACTAGCGGGGGTCCAGATACGCAGTATTTT	CASSPRTSGGPDTQYF
TRBV6-1	many	TRBJ2-5	.	TGTGCCAGCAGTGAACTCCGGGGAGGTCCCCAAGAGACCCAGTACTTC	CASSELRGGPQETQYF
TRBV19	few	TRBJ2-3	TRBD2	TGTGCCAGTAGTCTCATAGCGGGAGCGCAGTATTTT	CASSLIAGAQYF
TRBV6-5	.	TRBJ2-7	.	TGTGCCAGCAGCCGGGACGGCTCCTACGAGCAGTACTTC	CASSRDGSYEQYF
TRBV6-1	.	TRBJ1-2	.	TGTGCCAGCCGACGGGACTATGGCTACACCTTC	CASRRDYGYTF
TRBV7-6	.	TRBJ2-2	TRBD1	TGTGCCAGCAGCCTCCGACAGGGGGCACTTCCGGAGCTGTTTTTT	CASSLRQGALPELFF
TRBV7-8	.	TRBJ2-4	TRBD2	TGTGCCAGCAGCCCCCGGACTAGGAGTGGCAACATTCAGTACTTC	CASSPRTRSGNIQYF
TRBV10-3	.	TRBJ2-3	TRBD2	TGTGCCATACTCTCCGGACTAGCGGGAGGCGAAGATACGCAGTATTTT	CAILSGLAGGEDTQYF
TRBV6-5	.	TRBJ2-3	TRBD2	TGTGCCAGCAGTACCCCCGGGACTAGCGGGTTTACGCAGTATTTT	CASSTPGTSGFTQYF
TRBV10-3	.	TRBJ1-2	TRBD1	TGTGCCATCAGTGGGACTGGGACAGCTCGGCGGGGCTACACCTTC	CAISGTGTARRGYTF
TRBV7-9	.	TRBJ2-3	.	TGTGCCAGCAGCCCGATCTGGGGCACAGATACGCAGTATTTT	CASSPIWGTDTQYF
TRBV5-1	few	TRBJ2-7	.	TGCGCCAGCAGCTTTGCGAGCTCCTACGAGCAGTACTTC	CASSFASSYEQYF
TRBV4-3	.	TRBJ2-3	TRBD2	TGCGCCAGCAGCCAATACGCGGTAGCGGGGGTGGCAGATACGCAGTATTTT	CASSQYAVAGVADTQYF
TRBV6-6	.	TRBJ2-1	.	TGTGCCAGCGACTTAGGGGGGCATGGTGAGCAGTTCTTC	CASDLGGHGEQFF
TRBV5-1	.	TRBJ2-1	.	TGCGCCAGCCGAGCGACAAGCTCCTACAATGAGCAGTTCTTC	CASRATSSYNEQFF
TRBV25-1	few	TRBJ1-2	.	TGTGCCAGCAGTGGCCGGGACACCCATTATGGCTACACCTTC	CASSGRDTHYGYTF
TRBV4-3	.	TRBJ1-1	TRBD1	TGCGCCAGCAGCCCAGGGGGGAGGGCTGAAGCTTTCTTT	CASSPGGRAEAFF